This section outlines one TCR beta chain sequence together with its context. This specimen comes from a study of T cells in Graves' hyperthyroidism and ophthalmopathy. Study-wide context: Peripheral blood was secured at the point of initial diagnosis, before any treatment.

The investigators amplified TCR beta CDR3 regions from RNA transcripts. Initially, a first-round RT-PCR of the TCR CDR3 employed the HTBI primer set. One entry per CDR3 protein, called by TCRdb with MiXCR from the multiplex PCR reads. The table includes approximately 530,000 distinct CDR3 sequences, 16% detected once. The germline CDR1 and CDR2 sequences are GTSNPN and SVGIG (reference sequence). Trimming shortened V by 3 bases and J by 3 bases, and 15 bases separated the two germline ends. This CDR3 region has 14 residues. The J gene is TRBJ2-7, the V gene TRBV30; the D gene is possibly TRBD2 (5 bases). What was sequenced was blood. This receptor was identified in a woman aged 18-29 years with Graves' hyperthyroidism. The CDR3 here is CAWRQPGGGYEQYF. The CDR3 nucleotides are TGTGCCTGGAGACAACCCGGAGGCGGCTACGAGCAGTACTTC.